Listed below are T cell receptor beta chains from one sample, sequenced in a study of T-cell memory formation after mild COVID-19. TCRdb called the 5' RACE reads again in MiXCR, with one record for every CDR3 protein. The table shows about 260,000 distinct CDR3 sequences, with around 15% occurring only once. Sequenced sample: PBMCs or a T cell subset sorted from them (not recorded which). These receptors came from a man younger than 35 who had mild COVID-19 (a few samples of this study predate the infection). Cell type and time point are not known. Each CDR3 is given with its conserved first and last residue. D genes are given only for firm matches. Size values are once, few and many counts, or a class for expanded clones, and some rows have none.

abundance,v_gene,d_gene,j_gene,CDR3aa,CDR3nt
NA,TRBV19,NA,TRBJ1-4,CASSMGEKLFF,TGTGCCAGTAGTATGGGGGAAAAACTGTTTTTT
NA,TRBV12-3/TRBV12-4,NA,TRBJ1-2,CASSYRANYGYTF,TGTGCCAGCAGTTACAGGGCTAACTATGGCTACACCTTC
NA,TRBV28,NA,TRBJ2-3,CASSLLGGRSTDTQYF,TGTGCCAGCAGTTTATTGGGGGGGCGAAGCACAGATACGCAGTATTTT
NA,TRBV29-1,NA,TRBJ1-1,CSAADGATNTEAFF,TGCAGCGCCGCTGACGGTGCGACGAACACTGAAGCTTTCTTT
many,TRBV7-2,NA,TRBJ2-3,CASSPTHTDTQYF,TGTGCCAGCAGCCCAACCCACACAGATACGCAGTATTTT
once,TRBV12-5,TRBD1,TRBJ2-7,CASGQGVALYEQYF,TGTGCTAGTGGTCAGGGGGTTGCCCTCTACGAGCAGTACTTC
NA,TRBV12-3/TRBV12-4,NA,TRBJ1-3,CASSLGRNTIYF,TGTGCCAGCAGTTTAGGCCGGAACACCATATATTTT
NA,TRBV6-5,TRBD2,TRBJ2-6,CASSYRGEGANVLTF,TGTGCCAGCAGTTACCGGGGGGAAGGGGCCAACGTCCTGACTTTC
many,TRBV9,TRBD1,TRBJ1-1,CASSAVDRGWTEAFF,TGTGCCAGCAGCGCCGTCGACAGGGGTTGGACTGAAGCTTTCTTT
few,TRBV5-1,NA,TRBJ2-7,CASSFAPSDEQYF,TGCGCCAGCAGCTTTGCCCCCTCGGACGAGCAGTACTTC
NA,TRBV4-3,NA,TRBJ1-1,CASSQEVLKGAEAFF,TGCGCCAGCAGCCAAGAAGTTCTCAAGGGCGCTGAAGCTTTCTTT
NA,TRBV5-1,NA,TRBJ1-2,CASSPGSFKGYTF,TGCGCCAGCAGCCCCGGGAGTTTTAAGGGCTACACCTTC
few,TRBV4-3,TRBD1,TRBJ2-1,CASRYRDRGYNEQFF,TGCGCCAGCAGATACCGGGACAGGGGTTACAATGAGCAGTTCTTC
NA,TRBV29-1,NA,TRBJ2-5,CSARTGRQETQYF,TGCAGCGCCCGAACAGGGCGTCAAGAGACCCAGTACTTC
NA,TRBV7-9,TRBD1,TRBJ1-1,CASSSGQTNTEAFF,TGTGCCAGCAGCTCGGGACAGACGAACACTGAAGCTTTCTTT
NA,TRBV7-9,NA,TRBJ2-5,CASSANSVQETQYF,TGTGCCAGCAGCGCAAACAGCGTCCAAGAGACCCAGTACTTC
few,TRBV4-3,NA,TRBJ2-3,CASSQDGSVSTDTQYF,TGCGCCAGCAGCCAAGATGGGTCAGTTAGCACAGATACGCAGTATTTT
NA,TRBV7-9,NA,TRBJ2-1,CASSTDMMRYNEQFF,TGTGCCAGCAGCACGGACATGATGAGGTACAATGAGCAGTTCTTC
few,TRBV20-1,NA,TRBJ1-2,CSARNRIGDGYTF,TGCAGTGCTAGAAACAGGATCGGGGATGGCTACACCTTC
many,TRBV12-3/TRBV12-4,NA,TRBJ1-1,CASGTSGTNTEAFF,TGTGCCAGCGGGACGAGTGGGACGAACACTGAAGCTTTCTTT
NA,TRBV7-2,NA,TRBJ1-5,CASTEGGTQPQHF,TGTGCCAGCACGGAGGGGGGGACACAGCCCCAGCATTTT
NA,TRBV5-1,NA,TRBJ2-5,CASSLASSESETQYF,TGCGCCAGCAGCTTGGCCTCGAGCGAGTCGGAGACCCAGTACTTC
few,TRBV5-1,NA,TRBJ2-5,CASSLVPGETQYF,TGCGCCAGCAGCTTGGTACCCGGAGAGACCCAGTACTTC
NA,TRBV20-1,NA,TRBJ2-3,CSAPVKGGTDTQYF,TGCAGTGCCCCGGTGAAAGGGGGCACAGATACGCAGTATTTT
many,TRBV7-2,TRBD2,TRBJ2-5,CASSLGRLSGTETQYF,TGTGCCAGCAGCTTGGGACGACTAAGCGGGACCGAGACCCAGTACTTC
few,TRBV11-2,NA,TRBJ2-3,CASSWPGTVGGETQYF,TGTGCCAGCAGCTGGCCCGGGACCGTTGGAGGGGAGACGCAGTATTTT
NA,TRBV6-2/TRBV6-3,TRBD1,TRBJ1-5,CASRATGEGPYNQPQHF,TGTGCCAGCAGGGCTACAGGGGAAGGTCCCTACAATCAGCCCCAGCATTTT
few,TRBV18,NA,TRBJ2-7,CASSPVDSPPYEQYF,TGTGCCAGCTCACCTGTCGACAGCCCTCCCTACGAGCAGTACTTC
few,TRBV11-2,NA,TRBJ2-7,CASRRDLPEQYF,TGTGCCAGCAGGAGGGATCTCCCCGAGCAGTACTTC
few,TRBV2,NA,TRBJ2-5,CASRPDQETQYF,TGTGCCAGCAGGCCAGACCAAGAGACCCAGTACTTC
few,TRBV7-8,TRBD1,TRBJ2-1,CASSPWRDRVYNEQFF,TGTGCCAGCAGCCCATGGCGGGACAGGGTCTACAATGAGCAGTTCTTC
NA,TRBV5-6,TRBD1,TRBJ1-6,CASSSLGTGVNSPLHF,TGTGCCAGCAGCTCTTTAGGGACAGGGGTAAATTCACCCCTCCACTTT
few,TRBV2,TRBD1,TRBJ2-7,CAGAQGSSYEQYF,TGTGCCGGGGCACAGGGGAGCTCCTACGAGCAGTACTTC
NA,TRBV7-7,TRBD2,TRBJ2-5,CASSLGLAGAQETQYF,TGTGCCAGCAGCCTGGGACTAGCGGGGGCCCAAGAGACCCAGTACTTC
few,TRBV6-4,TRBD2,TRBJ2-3,CASSSHSSGGTDTQYF,TGTGCCAGCAGTAGCCATTCTAGCGGGGGAACAGATACGCAGTATTTT
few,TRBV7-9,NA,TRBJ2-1,CASSLIREQFF,TGTGCCAGCAGCCTCATCCGGGAGCAGTTCTTC
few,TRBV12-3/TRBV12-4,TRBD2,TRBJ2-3,CASSFPSGGTTDTQYF,TGTGCCAGCAGTTTTCCTAGCGGGGGGACAACAGATACGCAGTATTTT
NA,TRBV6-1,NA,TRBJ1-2,CASSEAPAEPGYTF,TGTGCCAGCAGTGAAGCGCCGGCGGAGCCAGGCTACACCTTC
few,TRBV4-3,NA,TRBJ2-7,CASSQGLSYEQYF,TGCGCCAGCAGCCAGGGTCTGAGCTACGAGCAGTACTTC
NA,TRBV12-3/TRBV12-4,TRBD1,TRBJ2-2,CASSFQGDTGELFF,TGTGCCAGCAGTTTCCAGGGGGACACCGGGGAGCTGTTTTTT
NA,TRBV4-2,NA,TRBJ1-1,CASSQEGSGSGGDTEAFF,TGTGCCAGCAGCCAAGAAGGTTCCGGCTCCGGTGGGGACACTGAAGCTTTCTTT
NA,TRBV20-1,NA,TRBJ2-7,CSARAPSLGEQYF,TGCAGTGCTAGAGCTCCGTCCCTAGGCGAGCAGTACTTC
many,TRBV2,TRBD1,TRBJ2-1,CASSQDRVRLGNEQFF,TGTGCCAGCAGTCAAGACAGGGTGAGGTTGGGGAATGAGCAGTTCTTC
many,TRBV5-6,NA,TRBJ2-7,CASSLGPGQSNTYEQYF,TGTGCCAGCAGCTTGGGGCCAGGACAGAGTAATACCTACGAGCAGTACTTC
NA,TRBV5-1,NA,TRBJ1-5,CASSFLSNQPQHF,TGCGCCAGCAGCTTTCTAAGCAATCAGCCCCAGCATTTT
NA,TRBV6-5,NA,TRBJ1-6,CASSYGAGVPPLHF,TGTGCCAGCAGTTACGGGGCAGGGGTTCCACCCCTCCACTTT
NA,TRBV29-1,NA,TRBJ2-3,CSVLGPGTAAPQDTQYF,TGCAGCGTACTCGGACCGGGGACCGCAGCCCCCCAAGATACGCAGTATTTT
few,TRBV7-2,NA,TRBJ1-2,CASTYPGGGGYTF,TGTGCCAGCACATACCCGGGGGGCGGAGGCTACACCTTC
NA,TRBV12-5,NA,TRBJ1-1,CASGLAGTYTEAFF,TGTGCTAGTGGTTTGGCGGGGACCTACACTGAAGCTTTCTTT
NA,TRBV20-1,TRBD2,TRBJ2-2,CSAPKGLAGGSRVTGELFF,TGCAGTGCTCCAAAGGGACTAGCGGGGGGATCGCGAGTCACCGGGGAGCTGTTTTTT
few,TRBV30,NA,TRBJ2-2,CAWSPGSCFF,NA
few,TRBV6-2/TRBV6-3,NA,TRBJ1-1,CASSYAGAEAFF,TGTGCCAGCAGTTACGCAGGGGCAGAAGCTTTCTTT